The clone carrying this T cell receptor beta chain occurred a few times. Primed by a sample-barcoded 5' primer and a J-beta primer mix, a second PCR proceeded for roughly 6 to 12 cycles. One entry per CDR3 protein, called by TCRdb with MiXCR from the 5' RACE reads. The sample lists roughly 650,000 distinct CDR3 sequences, about 34% occurring once. V was pared by 5 bases and J by 2 bases, with 8 bases of the junction left unmatched. CDR1 and CDR2 from the germline V gene are DFQATT and SNEGSKA (reference sequence). The length of the CDR3 is 15 residues. The data were taken from a study of blood T cells in healthy people across ages.

Sequencing input: blood. This TCR was sampled from a woman over 75 in good health. The chain has TRBV20-1 and TRBJ1-2, with TRBD1 matching 10 bases. The CDR3 here is CSAFPPGQGNYGYTF. CDR3 nucleotides: TGCAGTGCTTTTCCCCCGGGACAGGGGAACTATGGCTACACCTTC.